These 28 T cell receptor beta chains originate from one sample sequenced in a study of T cell changes during pregnancy in multiple sclerosis (dated by TCRdb to between 2018 and 2021). Library generation was performed with the immunoSEQ multiplex PCR assay. TCRdb stores this immuneACCESS table with in-frame sequences only. Part of the clones is absent; in the studies checked, under half of the shortfall reflects unresolved V genes, and no reason is known for the rest. The sample data list around 60,000 clones, and 96% of these were observed just once. The ten largest clones add up to roughly 2.3% of the sample. Sequenced material: CD8+ T cells from peripheral blood mononuclear cells, taken after pregnancy. The receptors stem from a female donor with multiple sclerosis, enrolled in a pregnancy study.

This sequence joins TRBV4-2 and TRBJ2-2; 8 nucleotides line up with TRBD2. Germline CDR1 is LGHNA and CDR2 is YNFKEQ. With 0 bases clipped from V and 7 bases from J, the junction kept 10 bases outside the gene matches. The CDR3 is 17 residues long. The CDR3 coding sequence is TGTGCCAGCAGCCAAGATTCCAGCGGGAGTTTAGGCGGGGAGCTGTTTTTT. Amino acid sequence: CASSQDSSGSLGGELFF.

The gene calls are TRBV7-2 and TRBJ2-7; the D gene is possibly TRBD2 (6 bases). The V end was cut by 5 bases, the J end by 3 bases, with 17 bases between. The CDR3 loop spans 15 amino acids. Germline loops: CDR1 SGHTA, CDR2 FQGNSA. CDR3 region: CASSAFTGEYYEQYF. In DNA form, the CDR3 reads TGTGCCAGCAGCGCCTTTACGGGGGAGTACTACGAGCAGTACTTC. Full variable domain (missing parts from reference TRBV7-2 and TRBJ2-7): GAGVSQSPSNKVTEKGKDVELRCDPISGHTALYWYRQSLGQGLEFLIYFQGNSAPDKSGLPSDRFSAERTGGSVSTLTIQRTQQEDSAVYLCASSAFTGEYYEQYFGPGTRLTVT.

This chain connects TRBV7-8 to TRBJ2-1; 9 bases agree with TRBD2. Trimming took 4 bases from V and 7 from J; bases not matched to a gene: 11. Germline values: CDR1 SGHVS, CDR2 FQNEAQ. The CDR3 sequence is 16 residues long. The chain's CDR3 is CASSSDGAGGPNEQFF. The DNA for the CDR3 is TGTGCCAGCAGCTCGGACGGCGCGGGAGGGCCGAATGAGCAGTTCTTC.

This clone was observed once. The V and J genes are TRBV7-9 and TRBJ2-7; weak D call: TRBD2 (6 bases). The CDR3 totals 16 residues. With 5 bases removed from V and 0 bases from J, the gap between germline ends came to 17 bases. The V gene's germline CDR1 is SEHNR and CDR2 FQNEAQ (reference sequence). The DNA of the CDR3 is TGTGCCAGCAGCCGAACCAGTAGCGGCAGCTCCTACGAGCAGTACTTC. As protein: CASSRTSSGSSYEQYF.

The chain couples TRBV28 to TRBJ1-1; tentatively, D is TRBD1 (5 bases). Per the germline V gene, CDR1 is MDHEN and CDR2 is SYDVKM. This CDR3 comprises 15 residues. Trimming pared 2 bases from V and 1 base from J, leaving 11 bases between. The CDR3 DNA is TGTGCCAGCAGTTTAGCCAGGACAAAGAACACTGAAGCTTTCTTT. Protein product: CASSLARTKNTEAFF.

The chain uses TRBV5-8 and TRBJ2-7; 8 bases align to TRBD2. Losses at the gene ends were 4 bases for V and 5 bases for J; bases not matched to a gene: 11. CDR1 and CDR2 (germline): SGHTS, YDEGEE. This CDR3 has 15 residues. Written as DNA, the CDR3 is TGTGCCAGCAGCCCCGCACCAGGACTAGCTGACGAGCAGTACTTC. Translating it yields CASSPAPGLADEQYF.

V is TRBV4-3 and J is TRBJ2-1; 10 nucleotides align to TRBD2. Germline V gives CDR1 LGHNA, CDR2 YSLEER. V was pared by 3 bases and J by 4 bases, with 9 bases of the junction left unmatched. The CDR3 extends over 17 amino acids. The CDR3 loop reads CASSQGPGTSAYNEQFF. The CDR3 DNA reads as TGCGCCAGCAGCCAGGGACCCGGGACTAGCGCTTACAATGAGCAGTTCTTC.

The gene calls are TRBV5-4 and TRBJ2-7; 12 positions agree with TRBD2. Looked up from germline, CDR1 is SGHNT and CDR2 is YYREEE (reference sequence). The CDR3 consists of 19 residues. J gave up 3 bases and V 4 bases, and 17 bases lay outside the gene matches. CDR3 loop: CASSVGQGLTSGRSYEQYF. The DNA for the CDR3 is TGTGCCAGCAGCGTCGGACAGGGGCTAACTAGCGGGAGGAGCTACGAGCAGTACTTC.

The V call is TRBV7-9, the J call TRBJ1-2; 7 positions agree with TRBD1. The CDR3 contains 12 residues. The germline V gene has CDR1 SEHNR and CDR2 FQNEAQ (reference sequence). Trimming removed 4 bases from V and 9 bases from J; junction bases left unmatched: 5. The CDR3 here is CASSSDRVRYTF. The CDR3 DNA reads as TGTGCCAGCAGCTCCGACAGGGTTCGCTACACCTTC.

This clone was seen just once. J is TRBJ1-5 and V is TRBV7-9; D unclear. Trimming left V 4 bases short and J 5 bases short, with 15 bases between. The CDR3 loop spans 15 amino acids. CDR1 and CDR2 (germline): SEHNR, FQNEAQ (reference sequence). DNA of the CDR3: TGTGCCAGCAGCTCGCTCGGCCCCGGGGATCAGCCCCAGCATTTT. Translation: CASSSLGPGDQPQHF.

CDR3 in DNA: TGTGCCAGCAGCTCAAGGAACAGGGTGGGCTATGGCTACACCTTC. Translation gives CASSSRNRVGYGYTF. V gene TRBV7-9 combines with J gene TRBJ1-2; TRBD1 is a possible D gene (6 bases). Trimming shortened V by 4 bases and J by 4 bases, and 16 bases separated the two germline ends. The CDR3 length is 15 residues. Germline-derived CDR1 and CDR2 are SEHNR and FQNEAQ (reference sequence).

V is TRBV2 and J is TRBJ1-1; D may be TRBD1 (5 bases). CDR1 is SNHLY, CDR2 FYNNEI, per germline. V was clipped by 6 bases and J by 1 base, with 12 bases between them. CDR3 length: 14 amino acids. The CDR3 nucleotides are TGTGCCAGCAGGGGGCGTGTGAAGAACACTGAAGCTTTCTTT. Translation: CASRGRVKNTEAFF.

The chain uses TRBV7-2 and TRBJ1-2; weak D call: TRBD1 (5 bases). From germline, CDR1 is SGHTA and CDR2 FQGNSA. The length of the CDR3 is 16 residues. The ends were cut back, 5 bases at V and 2 bases at J, with 18 bases in the middle. For the CDR3, the DNA is TGTGCCAGCAGCCTACTGGTTGGCAGGGTCAACTATGGCTACACCTTC. This encodes CASSLLVGRVNYGYTF.

The V call is TRBV29-1, the J call TRBJ2-2, with 12 bases matching TRBD2. The CDR3 runs to 16 residues. From germline, CDR1 is SQVTM and CDR2 ANQGSEA. The junction had 5 bases not matched to a gene; V was cut back by 4 bases and J by 2 bases. The CDR3 DNA sequence: TGCAGCGTTGTGACTAGCGGGAGATATAACACCGGGGAGCTGTTTTTT. Protein: CSVVTSGRYNTGELFF.

This chain links TRBV2 with TRBJ1-4; no firm D call. This CDR3 comprises 11 residues. Germline CDR1 and CDR2: SNHLY and FYNNEI. V lost 6 bases and J 8 bases, leaving 7 bases between the germline ends. CDR3 residues: CASRGREKLFF. The CDR3 coding sequence is TGTGCCAGCAGGGGCCGGGAAAAACTGTTTTTT.

This chain connects TRBV2 to TRBJ1-3; unclear D gene. Germline V gene sequence: CDR1 SNHLY, CDR2 FYNNEI. The V gene lost 7 bases and the J gene lost 0 bases, with 16 bases spanning the gap. The CDR3 is made up of 16 amino acids. The CDR3 bases are TGTGCCAGCAATGGGCCAGGTAACAACTCTGGAAACACCATATATTTT. Amino acids: CASNGPGNNSGNTIYF.

This clone was recorded only once. The genes are TRBV6-5 and TRBJ2-1, with a possible D match to TRBD1 (6 bases). CDR1 and CDR2 (germline): MNHEY, SVGAGI. The CDR3 has 13 residues. V was pared by 5 bases and J by 4 bases, with 9 bases between. DNA of the CDR3: TGTGCCAGCAGTAAGGACAGTTACAATGAGCAGTTCTTC. It is translated as CASSKDSYNEQFF.

The chain carries TRBV29-1 and TRBJ1-2; TRBD1 agrees at 8 bases. Germline values: CDR1 SQVTM, CDR2 ANQGSEA. After removal of 6 bases from V and 6 bases from J, the junction contained 6 bases not matched to a gene. The CDR3 is 12 amino acids. CDR3 in DNA: TGCAGCGTGGGGGACAGGTTCGATGGCTACACCTTC. Amino acid sequence: CSVGDRFDGYTF.

The V gene is TRBV6-5, the J gene TRBJ2-7; 13 bases fit TRBD2. The V and J ends lost 6 bases and 1 base, in that order; junction bases with no gene match: 3. The CDR3 loop spans 15 amino acids. The germline gives CDR1 MNHEY, CDR2 SVGAGI. CDR3 residues: CASSWGLAGSYEQYF. The DNA of the CDR3 is TGTGCCAGCAGCTGGGGACTAGCGGGATCCTACGAGCAGTACTTC.

This clone was picked up one time. Written as DNA, the CDR3 is TGTGCCAGCAGCGCCCCCGGGACTCCGGTTTATGGCTACACCTTC. It yields the protein CASSAPGTPVYGYTF. V usage is TRBV9 and J usage is TRBJ1-2; the D gene is possibly TRBD1 (5 bases). CDR3 size: 15 residues. Germline CDR1 SGDLS, CDR2 YYNGEE. V lost 3 bases and J 5 bases, leaving 17 bases between the germline ends.

The rearrangement links TRBV28 to TRBJ2-7; TRBD1 matches at 9 bases. The CDR3 has 16 residues. CDR1 is MDHEN, CDR2 SYDVKM, per germline. Germline trimming cut 3 bases from V and 3 bases from J; bases unmatched to any gene: 9. CDR3 residues: CASSLPGTGTDYEQYF. CDR3 DNA sequence: TGTGCCAGCAGTTTGCCGGGGACAGGGACCGACTACGAGCAGTACTTC. The variable domain in full, completed from reference TRBV28 and TRBJ2-7, reads DVKVTQSSRYLVKRTGEKVFLECVQDMDHENMFWYRQDPGLGLRLIYFSYDVKMKEKGDIPEGYSVSREKKERFSLILESASTNQTSMYLCASSLPGTGTDYEQYFGPGTRLTVT.

The chain recombines TRBV6-5 with TRBJ2-1; 7 bases agree with TRBD2. This CDR3 is built from 12 residues. Germline V lookup: CDR1 MNHEY, CDR2 SVGAGI. The V and J ends lost 6 bases and 8 bases, in that order; junction bases with no gene match: 4. The CDR3 DNA reads as TGTGCCAGCAGGTCTAGCGGCGATGAGCAGTTCTTC. Its translation: CASRSSGDEQFF.

The chain employs TRBV9 and TRBJ2-7, with TRBD2 identical over 8 bases. Germline trimming cut 4 bases from V and 2 bases from J; bases unmatched to any gene: 5. CDR3 length: 14 amino acids. CDR1 and CDR2 (germline): SGDLS, YYNGEE. CDR3 nucleotides: TGTGCCAGCAGCCCGGGGGGGGCGACCTACGAGCAGTACTTC. It codes for CASSPGGATYEQYF.

CDR3 region: CASSLLIVAEAFF. CDR3 bases: TGTGCCAGCAGCTTGTTGATAGTAGCCGAAGCTTTCTTT. The V and J genes are TRBV5-6 and TRBJ1-1; D is uncertain. CDR3 length: 13 residues. CDR1 and CDR2 from the germline V gene are SGHDT and YYEEEE. The ends were cut back, 1 base at V and 8 bases at J, with 12 bases in the middle.

In DNA, the CDR3 is TGTGCCAGCAGCTTAGGGACAGACTATGGCTACACCTTC. Its protein product is CASSLGTDYGYTF. This rearrangement joins TRBV7-8 to TRBJ1-2, with a possible D match to TRBD1 (6 bases). Germline V CDR1 and CDR2: SGHVS, FQNEAQ. This CDR3 contains 13 residues. V was cut by 1 base and J by 3 bases, with 6 bases left in between.

The chain links TRBV19 to TRBJ1-2; 8 bases align to TRBD1. Germline assignment: CDR1 LNHDA and CDR2 SQIVND (reference sequence). The V gene end was trimmed by 5 bases and the J gene end by 3 bases; junction bases not matched to a gene: 14. This CDR3 spans 17 amino acids. The CDR3 is CASSPSSRGLYDYGYTF. The CDR3 DNA reads as TGTGCCAGTAGTCCATCATCCAGGGGGCTTTATGACTATGGCTACACCTTC.

The genes are TRBV28 and TRBJ2-3; 7 bases agree with TRBD2. Per the germline V gene, CDR1 is MDHEN and CDR2 is SYDVKM. After removal of 3 bases from V and 3 bases from J, the junction contained 9 bases not matched to a gene. This CDR3 region has 16 residues. DNA of the CDR3: TGTGCCAGCAGTTTCCCGCCGCGGGAGAGGACAGATACGCAGTATTTT. This encodes CASSFPPRERTDTQYF.

The V gene is TRBV7-2, the J gene TRBJ2-3; 12 nucleotides agree with TRBD2. The trim removed 5 bases at V and 3 bases at J, leaving 6 bases unmatched. In germline, CDR1 is SGHTA, CDR2 FQGNSA. This CDR3 region has 16 residues. CDR3: CASSIPSGGGTDTQYF. Written as DNA, the CDR3 is TGTGCCAGCAGCATCCCTAGCGGGGGGGGGACAGATACGCAGTATTTT.